This TCR beta chain was profiled in a study of shared clonotypes between healthy human individuals. Study information: Those who served as donors were two women and a few men between the ages of 18 and 49.

Study observations and caveats: Clonotypes not shared had lower generation probabilities than those common to all four donors.

TCRdb's copy holds only in-frame clones and misses some; the assay was immunoSEQ multiplex PCR. Counted here are millions of clones, 90% to 95% occurring once; the ten biggest clones make up around 0.14%. As concerns this clone: Its antigen is as yet unknown.

Sequencing was carried out using naive CD4+ T cells sorted from blood. Subset described: CD45RA+ positively selected. The receptor was isolated from a man between 18 and 29 years old in good health.

The CDR3 DNA reads as TGCGCCAGCAGCCCCTGGGGTCGGCAGTCCTATGGCTACACCTTC. Its protein product is CASSPWGRQSYGYTF. The V and J genes are TRBV5-1 and TRBJ1-2; D is unresolved. The germline V gene has CDR1 SGHRS and CDR2 YFSETQ. Trimming pared 4 bases from V and 4 bases from J, leaving 17 bases between. The length of the CDR3 is 15 residues.